This note documents a single T cell receptor (beta chain) sequence. The data derive from a study of shared clonotypes between healthy human individuals. V lost 1 base, J lost 4 bases, and 23 bases lay in between. Per germline, CDR1 SGHVS and CDR2 FNYEAQ. The CDR3 has 18 amino acids. Assay: immunoSEQ multiplex PCR; the TCRdb copy retains only in-frame clones and omits some. The sample shows under 850,000 clones, roughly 72% of them seen only once. The split of CD4+ cells yielded CD45RA+ naive and CD45RA-negative memory subsets. The sample taken for sequencing was memory CD4+ T cells sorted from blood. Subset of the sample: CD45RA-negative fraction. The chain recombines TRBV7-6 with TRBJ2-7; D not resolved. This clonotype originated in a woman aged 25 to 39 in good health. The CDR3: CASSLGPLDTQIVYEQYF. The CDR3 nucleotides read TGTGCCAGCAGCTTAGGGCCCCTTGACACCCAAATAGTATACGAGCAGTACTTC.